Shown below are 7 T cell receptor beta chains from a single sample sequenced in a study of molecular identifiers for immune sequencing clone quantification. TCRdb fed the PCR reads into MiXCR, producing one record per CDR3 protein. The profile shows 550,000 to 750,000 distinct CDR3 sequences, less than 20% of them singletons. Sequencing was carried out using naive CD8+ T cells from blood, with Jurkat cell RNA spiked in. Subset in this sample: FACS-sorted CD8+CD4-CCR7+CD45RA+ naive T cells. These TCRs come from a human donor in good health. Some libraries in this study had Jurkat cell RNA spiked in.

The chain joins TRBV4-2 to TRBJ2-7; TRBD2 aligns across 8 bases. J lost 0 bases, V lost 0 bases, and 4 bases had no gene match. The CDR3 is 16 residues long. Germline CDR1 and CDR2: LGHNA and YNFKEQ. This CDR3 reads CASSQEPGLDSYEQYF. In DNA, the CDR3 is TGTGCCAGCAGCCAAGAACCGGGACTAGACTCCTACGAGCAGTACTTC.

This clonotype has ten or more counts. CDR3 nucleotide sequence: TGTGCCAGCGCGGAAGTAGACTACGAGCAGTACTTC. Protein: CASAEVDYEQYF. The genes are TRBV7-9 and TRBJ2-7; D remains ambiguous. CDR1 and CDR2 (germline): SEHNR, FQNEAQ (reference sequence). CDR3 length: 12 amino acids. V was pared by 8 bases and J by 3 bases, with 11 bases between.

The table lists this clonotype with a few counts. The J gene is TRBJ2-5, the V gene TRBV13; 10 bases map to TRBD1. J was trimmed by 3 bases and V by 1 base; bases with no gene match: 2. CDR1 and CDR2 from the germline V gene are PRHDT and FYEKMQ (reference sequence). CDR3 length: 15 residues. CDR3 DNA: TGTGCCAGCAGCTTAGCGGGACAGGGGAAAGAGACCCAGTACTTC. Its protein is CASSLAGQGKETQYF.

This clonotype occurred many times. The chain uses TRBV5-1 and TRBJ2-5, with D tentatively TRBD1 or TRBD2 (5 bases each). Germline CDR1 SGHRS, CDR2 YFSETQ. V shed 0 bases and J shed 0 bases, with 18 bases lying between them. This CDR3 is 18 amino acids long. CDR3 loop: CASSLVPTGGYDQETQYF. The CDR3 bases are TGCGCCAGCAGCTTGGTGCCCACAGGAGGTTACGACCAAGAGACCCAGTACTTC.

This clonotype was picked up many times. The V call is TRBV25-1, the J call TRBJ2-1; 10 nucleotides match TRBD1. The CDR3 runs 16 residues. Germline V lookup: CDR1 MGHDK, CDR2 SYGVNS. The V segment lost 3 bases and the J segment 1 base; nucleotides outside the gene matches: 3. The CDR3 here is CASSDRDRGSYNEQFF. The CDR3 DNA is TGTGCCAGCAGTGATAGGGACAGGGGTTCCTACAATGAGCAGTTCTTC.

This clonotype was picked up many times. This chain links TRBV12-3 or TRBV12-4 with TRBJ1-1; a possible D gene is TRBD1 (5 bases). The V end was cut by 0 bases, the J end by 5 bases, with 10 bases between. The CDR3 is 14 amino acids. Here the CDR3 DNA reads TGTGCCAGCAGTTTAGCCGGGACGAGAACTGAAGCTTTCTTT. This translates into CASSLAGTRTEAFF.

This clonotype was seen ten or more times. The chain couples TRBV20-1 to TRBJ2-7, with D hard to call. Trimming shortened V by 6 bases and J by 2 bases, and 11 bases separated the two germline ends. CDR1 and CDR2 from the germline V gene are DFQATT and SNEGSKA (reference sequence). The CDR3 is made up of 12 amino acids. As DNA, the CDR3 is TGCAGTGCCCGGACCGTGACCTACGAGCAGTACTTC. Protein product: CSARTVTYEQYF.